This note documents a single T cell receptor beta chain sequence. Its matching antigen is unknown. The data derive from a study of a mutant IDH1 vaccine in newly diagnosed glioma. Study in general: Pretreatment consisted of radiotherapy, temozolomide, or both, with most receiving both. Study-wide results and limits: Changes in the top peripheral T cell clonotypes seemingly had no bearing on pseudoprogression. The study observed vaccine-induced immune responses in more than 80% of patients.

This CDR3 comprises 16 residues. CDR1 is LGHNA, CDR2 YSLEER, per germline. With 0 bases clipped from V and 3 bases from J, the junction kept 4 bases outside the gene matches. As for time point: baseline, week 1 (first vaccination visit). Treatment: pre-vaccination baseline after standard-of-care therapy. Some clones are missing from TCRdb's copy, which holds only in-frame ones; the method was immunoSEQ multiplex PCR. In the table there are about 38,000 clones, around 90% of which are singletons. The V gene is TRBV4-3, the J gene TRBJ2-5; 10 bases align to TRBD2. The source is a man aged 18 to 29 with glioma. This material consisted of PBMCs, taken from a glioma patient treated with radiotherapy, temozolomide or both. CDR3 DNA: TGCGCCAGCAGCCAAGATCGAACTAGCGGGAAAGAGACCCAGTACTTC. Its translation: CASSQDRTSGKETQYF.